This TCR beta chain was observed in a study of T cells after posttransplantation cyclophosphamide. The CDR3 covers 15 residues. The germline V gene encodes CDR1 MNHNS and CDR2 SASEGT. The germline V and J ends were trimmed by 2 bases and 6 bases, with 14 bases remaining between them. This clone occurred a few times. Method: immunoSEQ multiplex PCR; TCRdb's copy keeps in-frame clones and lacks some. Among tens of thousands of clones listed, approximately 92% were seen once. The source material was PBMCs. The clonotype was recovered from a woman aged 30 to 39 in good health and a related stem cell transplant donor. The gene calls are TRBV6-1 and TRBJ2-1; possibly TRBD2 for D (5 bases). The CDR3 spells CASSEISGFGNEQFF. CDR3 bases: TGTGCCAGCAGTGAAATATCGGGGTTCGGCAATGAGCAGTTCTTC.